This is a list of T cell receptor beta chains from one sample in a study of blood T cells in healthy people across ages. TCRdb independently ran MiXCR on the 5' RACE reads; one entry per CDR3 protein. Among 850,000 to 950,000 distinct CDR3 sequences listed, around 30% were seen once. Sequences were obtained from blood. These receptors all come from a woman of 80 years or more in good health. The CDR3 runs from the conserved cysteine through the conserved F or W.

TRBV20-1,TRBJ2-7,CSARDRGGRIPYEQYF
TRBV7-8,TRBJ2-7,CASSFPGGREQYF
TRBV4-3,TRBJ1-3,CASSQHTSGVNTIYF
TRBV20-1,TRBJ1-1,CSTTGSTEAFF
TRBV5-1,TRBJ2-3,CASSLAGAPADTQYF
TRBV29-1,TRBJ2-1,CSVVWRTNEQFF
TRBV10-2,TRBJ2-5,CASRESGRLGQYF
TRBV7-8,TRBJ1-2,CASSNSGRGYTF
TRBV4-3,TRBJ2-5,CASSQRQGTYNEQYF
TRBV7-2,TRBJ1-2,CASSLGATNYGYTF
TRBV18,TRBJ2-3,CASPQPGRGATDTQYF
TRBV6-2/TRBV6-3,TRBJ1-5,CASSYGSTGNQPQHF
TRBV15,TRBJ1-6,CATSRDWVGTNNSPLHF
TRBV18,TRBJ1-2,CASSPDGNYGYTF
TRBV29-1,TRBJ2-7,CSVEGVGAYEQYF
TRBV5-1,TRBJ2-5,CASSPDTETQYF
TRBV20-1,TRBJ2-1,CSARDPGGARDNEQFF
TRBV7-2,TRBJ2-1,CASSLTSSGVYNEQFF
TRBV7-9,.,CASSLGGKGRKNIQYF
TRBV15,TRBJ2-1,CATSSGGAYNEQFF
TRBV20-1,TRBJ2-1,CSASPLTSGIYNEQFF
TRBV7-2,TRBJ2-5,CASSPGATGGGTQYF
TRBV7-2,TRBJ2-5,CASRPPGTGNSGTQYF
TRBV5-1,TRBJ2-3,CASSWEGTDTQYF
TRBV6-6,TRBJ2-5,CAGTQGLAGAETQYF
TRBV7-2,TRBJ1-4,CASSSGQVGEKLFF
TRBV6-5,TRBJ2-1,CASSYAMTSGGYNEQFF
TRBV18,TRBJ2-5,CASSPRSGQQETQYF
TRBV6-2/TRBV6-3,TRBJ2-7,CASSYRDEQYF